The rows below give T cell receptor beta chains drawn from one sample of a study of cytomegalovirus exposure and HLA in healthy donors. Produced via immunoSEQ multiplex PCR; TCRdb's table is partial and in-frame only. The table lists under 300,000 clones, over 70% of them singletons. Specimen: PBMCs. The source of these receptors is a woman in her sixties or seventies in good health and CMV-seropositive. Each CDR3 is given with its conserved first and last residue. The D gene is left open where the match is weak. Size is stated for part of the rows, as once, few or many counts, or as a class when the clone is expanded.

size	V	J	D	DNA	CDR3
once	TRBV6-1	TRBJ1-3	.	TGTGCCAGCAGTGAAGCCCCGACAGGCTCTGGAAACACCATATATTTT	CASSEAPTGSGNTIYF
.	TRBV6-1	TRBJ2-6	.	TGTGCCAGCAGTGAAGACAGGGTAGAGCCTGGGGCCAACGTCCTGACTTTC	CASSEDRVEPGANVLTF
.	TRBV7-2	TRBJ2-5	TRBD2	TGTGCCAGCAGCTTAAGACGGGGACTAGCGGAGTCTCGAGAGACCCAGTACTTC	CASSLRRGLAESRETQYF
.	TRBV29-1	TRBJ2-1	.	TGCAGCGTTGAGACTCGCTACAATGAGCAGTTCTTC	CSVETRYNEQFF
few	TRBV19	TRBJ1-5	TRBD1	TGTGCCAGTAGTGGGGACAGGGGTGGCAATCAGCCCCAGCATTTT	CASSGDRGGNQPQHF
.	TRBV15	TRBJ2-4	TRBD1	TGTGCCACCAGGTTGGAACAGGGGTACATGTCTGACATTCAGTACTTC	CATRLEQGYMSDIQYF
.	TRBV11-1	TRBJ2-1	.	TGTGCCAGCAGTTTCAAGGGGGACTACAATGAGCAGTTCTTC	CASSFKGDYNEQFF
.	TRBV5-1	TRBJ2-2	TRBD2	TGCGCCAGCAGCTTGGAAGCGGGAGTCGGCGGGGAGCTGTTTTTT	CASSLEAGVGGELFF
.	TRBV5-1	TRBJ1-4	TRBD1	TGCGCCAGCAGCAAGGGGGCGCGTGGTGATGAAAAACTGTTTTTT	CASSKGARGDEKLFF
few	TRBV20-1	TRBJ1-1	.	TGCAGTGCTAGCAGGTTCCCCCAAGCTTTCTTT	CSASRFPQAFF
.	TRBV11-2	TRBJ2-3	.	TGTGCCAGCACCTCTCGGGGCGGGACGATCACAGATACGCAGTATTTT	CASTSRGGTITDTQYF
.	TRBV4-1	TRBJ1-2	.	TGCGCCAGCAGCCAAGATCGGGGGGCAGTTTCTGGCTACACCTTC	CASSQDRGAVSGYTF
.	TRBV7-3	TRBJ2-1	.	TGTGCCAGCAGCCGATCTAGCAACTCCTACAATGAGCAGTTCTTC	CASSRSSNSYNEQFF
.	TRBV5-1	TRBJ2-7	.	TGCGCCAGCAGTTTTAGGAGGAGCTCCTACGAGCAGTACTTC	CASSFRRSSYEQYF
.	TRBV10-3	TRBJ2-7	TRBD2	TGTGCCATCAGTGGTGAGGGACTACTCTACGAGCAGTACTTC	CAISGEGLLYEQYF
.	TRBV5-1	TRBJ2-3	TRBD2	TGCGCCAGCAGCCGAGCGGGAGGGGCGGGCACAGATACGCAGTATTTT	CASSRAGGAGTDTQYF
.	TRBV18	TRBJ1-1	.	TGTGCCAGCTCGACCGCCGGTAGCGGGGTGAACACTGAAGCTTTCTTT	CASSTAGSGVNTEAFF
.	TRBV5-1	TRBJ2-3	TRBD2	TGCGCCAGCAGCTTGGGACTAGCTACAGATACGCAGTATTTT	CASSLGLATDTQYF
.	TRBV2	TRBJ2-1	TRBD2	TGTGCCAGCATCCTAGCGGATGAGCAGTTCTTC	CASILADEQFF
.	TRBV6-1	TRBJ1-2	.	TGTGCCAGCAGTTCAGGGTTAGGTAACTATGGCTACACCTTC	CASSSGLGNYGYTF
.	TRBV6-5	TRBJ1-5	TRBD1	TGTGCCAGCAGCCCTGGACAGGGGAGGCAGCCCCAGCATTTT	CASSPGQGRQPQHF
.	TRBV7-7	TRBJ1-3	TRBD1	TGTGCTAGCAGCTTAGGACAGGGTGCCGGAAACACCATATATTTT	CASSLGQGAGNTIYF
.	TRBV7-9	TRBJ1-2	.	TGTTCCAGCAGCCCGGGACAATGGGGCTACACCTTC	CSSSPGQWGYTF
few	TRBV2	TRBJ1-2	.	TGTGCCAGCAATTCGTATGGCTACACCTTC	CASNSYGYTF
.	TRBV7-3	TRBJ2-4	TRBD2	TGTGCCAGCAGCCACCCCACTAGCGGAATAGCCAAAAACATTCAGTACTTC	CASSHPTSGIAKNIQYF
.	TRBV27	TRBJ2-5	TRBD2	TGTGCCAGCAGTTTAACTAGCGGGAGTCTTTGGGAGACCCAGTACTTC	CASSLTSGSLWETQYF
.	TRBV27	TRBJ1-2	.	TGTGCCAGCCGCACTGGGCCCAGGCATGGCTACACCTTC	CASRTGPRHGYTF
.	TRBV7-9	TRBJ2-1	TRBD2	TGTGCCAGCAGCCCGACTAGCGGGAGGTCCTACAATGAGCAGTTCTTC	CASSPTSGRSYNEQFF
few	TRBV27	TRBJ2-1	TRBD2	TGTGCCAGCAGTTTATTCCCCCCCGGGACTAGCACCTACAATGAGCAGTTCTTC	CASSLFPPGTSTYNEQFF
few	TRBV10-3	TRBJ1-1	.	TGTGCCACGACCGGGGAATCAAACACTGAAGCTTTCTTT	CATTGESNTEAFF
.	TRBV6-1	TRBJ2-7	.	TGTGCCAGCAGTTTAGCAGAATACTACGAGCAGTACTTC	CASSLAEYYEQYF
.	TRBV7-9	TRBJ2-5	.	TGTGCCAGCAGCCAAAACCAAAACGGGGAGACCCAGTACTTC	CASSQNQNGETQYF
.	TRBV7-2	TRBJ1-5	.	TGTGCCAGCAATCCCTGGGGGGGCGGGCAGCCCCAGCATTTT	CASNPWGGGQPQHF
.	TRBV15	TRBJ1-5	.	TGTGCCACCAGCTGGGGGGTGGCTACCACTTCGGCCAGGCCCCAGCATTTT	CATSWGVATTSARPQHF
.	TRBV7-8	TRBJ2-5	TRBD2	TGTGCCAGCAGCTTGGGAGAAGGTCTAGCGGGAGGGAGAGAGACCCAGTACTTC	CASSLGEGLAGGRETQYF
few	TRBV6-6	TRBJ2-7	.	TGTGCCAGCAGCTCCAGGAACGAGCAGTACTTC	CASSSRNEQYF
once	TRBV5-1	TRBJ2-3	.	TGCGCCAGCAGCTTGAGTGTTGCGGATACGCAGTATTTT	CASSLSVADTQYF
.	TRBV4-1	TRBJ2-7	TRBD1	TGCGCCAGCAGCCAAGTGGGACAGGGGGGGAGCGAGCAGTACTTC	CASSQVGQGGSEQYF
.	TRBV6-5	TRBJ2-1	TRBD2	TGTGCCAGCAGCCCCGGGGGCGGGAGGCGTAATGAGCAGTTCTTC	CASSPGGGRRNEQFF
.	TRBV5-1	TRBJ2-7	.	TGCGCCAGCAGCTTGGGCAGGTACGAGCAGTACTTC	CASSLGRYEQYF
.	TRBV6-5	TRBJ2-2	.	TGTGCCAGCAGCCCTCAGCTAGCGAACACCGGGGAGCTGTTTTTT	CASSPQLANTGELFF
.	TRBV7-3	TRBJ2-1	.	TGTGCCAGCAGCCAAAGCGGAGACTACTACAATGAGCAGTTCTTC	CASSQSGDYYNEQFF
.	TRBV5-4	TRBJ2-3	TRBD2	TGTGCCACCCACCGGGACTACACAGGTACGCAGTATTTT	CATHRDYTGTQYF
.	TRBV7-9	TRBJ2-7	.	TGTGCCAGCAGCTTACCCCCCGGGGACGAGCAGTACTTC	CASSLPPGDEQYF
.	TRBV19	TRBJ1-1	.	TGTGCCAGTATAGAAGAACGAGGGAGCACTGAAGCTTTCTTT	CASIEERGSTEAFF
.	TRBV7-6	TRBJ2-7	TRBD1	TGTGCCAGCAGCCGCGGACAGGGGAATTCCTACGAGCAGTACTTC	CASSRGQGNSYEQYF
.	TRBV6-5	TRBJ2-7	TRBD2	TGTGCCAGCAGTTACTCACCTAGCGGGAGCTCGTCCGAGCAGTACTTC	CASSYSPSGSSSEQYF
few	TRBV4-1	TRBJ1-4	.	TGCGCCAGCAGCTACCGGGACACCCTTGAAAAACTGTTTTTT	CASSYRDTLEKLFF
few	TRBV11-2	TRBJ2-3	TRBD2	TGTGCCAGCAGCCCCCTAAGCGGGAAAACAGATACGCAGTATTTT	CASSPLSGKTDTQYF
.	TRBV6-1	TRBJ1-3	.	TGTGCCAGCAGCCTCGGGGGGTACTCTGGAAACACCATATATTTT	CASSLGGYSGNTIYF
.	TRBV5-6	TRBJ2-3	.	TGTGCCAGCAGCTCCAACAGGGAGGGAAAACTCACAGATACGCAGTATTTT	CASSSNREGKLTDTQYF
.	TRBV9	TRBJ2-7	TRBD2	TGTGCCAGCAGCGTAGAGGCGCGGGAGTACGACGAGCAGTACTTC	CASSVEAREYDEQYF
.	TRBV5-1	TRBJ1-1	.	TGCGCCAGCAGCTTGAGAGAGGGCACTGAAGCTTTCTTT	CASSLREGTEAFF
.	TRBV7-9	TRBJ2-5	TRBD2	TGTGCCAGCAGCTCCGGACTAGCGGAGAAGTACCAAGAGACCCAGTACTTC	CASSSGLAEKYQETQYF
.	TRBV10-1	TRBJ2-5	TRBD1	TGCGCCAGCAGTGACTCTAGGGGACAGCAAGAGACCCAGTACTTC	CASSDSRGQQETQYF
.	TRBV7-6	TRBJ2-5	TRBD2	TGTGCCAGCAGCTTACGCCAGGCGGGGGGAGAGACCCAGTACTTC	CASSLRQAGGETQYF
once	TRBV6-1	TRBJ1-1	.	TGTGCCAGCAGTGTGGCCGTAGGGGGGGGGAGAAACACTGAAGCTTTCTTT	CASSVAVGGGRNTEAFF
.	TRBV5-1	TRBJ2-7	.	TGCGCCAGCAGTTGGGGGGACGGGGGTGGCGAGCAGTACTTC	CASSWGDGGGEQYF
.	TRBV7-8	TRBJ2-2	TRBD2	TGTGCCAGCAGCGCTCCGGGACTAGCGGGAGGAGGCACCGGGGAGCTGTTTTTT	CASSAPGLAGGGTGELFF
.	TRBV19	TRBJ1-5	.	TGTGCCAGTAGTATGGTACCAGGGCGTAATCAGCCCCAGCATTTT	CASSMVPGRNQPQHF